These 25 T cell receptor beta chains were all obtained from the same sample, sequenced in a study of stem cell transplantation in POMP-related autoinflammatory disease. Repertoires were generated with immunoSEQ multiplex PCR, while TCRdb's copy carries only in-frame clones and drops some. Here the sample spans some 26,000 clones, approximately 78% being singletons. The specimen was CD4+ T cells from PBMCs, collected before stem cell transplantation. Receptors were obtained from a human donor with POMP-related autoinflammation and immune dysregulation (PRAID).

The V call is TRBV11-2, the J call TRBJ1-1; no reliable D call. CDR1 SGHAT and CDR2 FQNNGV come from the germline V gene. Trimming removed 1 base at V and 0 bases at J, with 3 bases between. The CDR3 loop spans 13 amino acids. CDR3 sequence (DNA): TGTGCCAGCAGCTTAGTAATGAACACTGAAGCTTTCTTT. It is translated as CASSLVMNTEAFF.

The chain employs TRBV30 and TRBJ1-4; possibly TRBD1 for D (5 bases). The CDR3 extends over 15 amino acids. V was cut by 7 bases and J by 4 bases, with 19 bases left in between. Germline V gene lookup returns CDR1 GTSNPN and CDR2 SVGIG (reference sequence). The CDR3 sequence: CALTGPVGDNEKLFF. In DNA, the CDR3 is TGTGCCTTAACGGGGCCGGTAGGGGATAATGAAAAACTGTTTTTT.

The rearrangement joins TRBV19 to TRBJ1-2; TRBD1 matches at 10 bases. The CDR3 runs to 16 residues. Trimming at V came to 11 bases and at J to 6 bases, leaving 18 bases not matched to a gene. CDR1 LNHDA and CDR2 SQIVND come from the germline V gene (reference sequence). CDR3 residues: CAFFESGTGEGNGYTF. The DNA for the CDR3 is TGTGCCTTTTTTGAATCCGGGACAGGGGAGGGGAATGGCTACACCTTC.

The chain recombines TRBV19 with TRBJ2-3; no definite D call. V was shortened by 5 bases and J by 0 bases, with 9 bases between the two germline ends. The germline gives CDR1 LNHDA, CDR2 SQIVND (reference sequence). The CDR3 is made up of 14 amino acids. In nucleotides, the CDR3 is TGTGCCAGTAGTCCACAGTTAAGCACAGATACGCAGTATTTT. Protein: CASSPQLSTDTQYF.

This chain uses TRBV11-2 with TRBJ2-1; 13 bases fit TRBD2. Germline V CDR1 and CDR2: SGHAT, FQNNGV. CDR3 size: 17 residues. With 1 base clipped from V and 5 bases from J, the junction kept 5 bases outside the gene matches. As DNA, the CDR3 is TGTGCCAGCAGCTTAGGTAGAGGACTAGCGGGGGACAATGAGCAGTTCTTC. Translation: CASSLGRGLAGDNEQFF.

The chain combines TRBV7-9 with TRBJ2-3, with 8 positions matching TRBD1. The germline gives CDR1 SEHNR, CDR2 FQNEAQ (reference sequence). There are 18 residues in the CDR3. The V and J ends lost 0 bases and 2 bases, in that order; junction bases with no gene match: 10. CDR3 in amino acids: CASSLARQTGVLTDTQYF. The CDR3 region has the DNA TGTGCCAGCAGCTTAGCCCGACAGACAGGGGTCCTCACAGATACGCAGTATTTT.

The V and J genes are TRBV10-3 and TRBJ2-3; no firm D call. V lost 1 base, J lost 1 base, and 6 bases lay in between. Germline-derived CDR1 and CDR2 are ENHRY and SYGVKD. The CDR3 is 14 amino acids. The CDR3 DNA reads TGTGCCATCAGTGAGTGGGGTGGCACAGATACGCAGTATTTT. It yields the protein CAISEWGGTDTQYF.

This chain's CDR3 is CASSLGTGGPNQPQHF. In DNA form, the CDR3 reads TGTGCCAGCAGCTTAGGAACAGGGGGGCCGAATCAGCCCCAGCATTTT. The chain has TRBV7-9 and TRBJ1-5; 8 bases are shared with TRBD1. Germline V lookup: CDR1 SEHNR, CDR2 FQNEAQ (reference sequence). Germline trimming cut 1 base from V and 4 bases from J; bases unmatched to any gene: 6. This CDR3 region has 16 residues.

The V gene is TRBV29-1, the J gene TRBJ2-7; D might be TRBD1 (5 bases). V was pared by 7 bases and J by 2 bases, with 15 bases between. CDR1 and CDR2 from the germline V gene are SQVTM and ANQGSEA. CDR3 size: 13 residues. The CDR3 spells CSAGGREPYEQYF. CDR3 coding DNA: TGCAGCGCCGGCGGCAGGGAACCCTACGAGCAGTACTTC.

This chain links TRBV6-5 with TRBJ1-2, with TRBD1 as a possible D gene (5 bases). This CDR3 comprises 14 residues. Germline V gives CDR1 MNHEY, CDR2 SVGAGI. Trimming removed 2 bases from V and 5 bases from J, with 12 bases in between. The CDR3 region has the DNA TGTGCCAGCAGTTACGCGGGGGGTCCTTATGGCTACACCTTC. Its translation is CASSYAGGPYGYTF.

The gene calls are TRBV5-1 and TRBJ2-2, with D hard to call. Germline loops: CDR1 SGHRS, CDR2 YFSETQ. The CDR3 has 13 amino acids. V was shortened by 0 bases and J by 5 bases, with 5 bases between the two germline ends. CDR3 nucleotide sequence: TGCGCCAGCAGCTTGGGAGAGACCGGGGAGCTGTTTTTT. Translating it yields CASSLGETGELFF.

The sample holds one count of this clone. This chain uses TRBV5-1 with TRBJ2-5, with 7 bases that match TRBD2. CDR1 and CDR2 (germline): SGHRS, YFSETQ. Losses at the gene ends were 4 bases for V and 4 bases for J; bases not matched to a gene: 7. This CDR3 has 14 residues. The CDR3 sequence is CASSVGASGETQYF. The CDR3 DNA reads TGCGCCAGCAGCGTCGGTGCTAGCGGAGAGACCCAGTACTTC.

The chain couples TRBV27 to TRBJ1-4; TRBD1 is a possible D gene (6 bases). Germline values: CDR1 MNHEY, CDR2 SMNVEV (reference sequence). The CDR3 is 14 amino acids. V was shortened by 5 bases and J by 0 bases, with 7 bases between the two germline ends. The CDR3 here is CASSGGPTNEKLFF. DNA for the CDR3: TGTGCCAGCAGTGGGGGGCCAACTAATGAAAAACTGTTTTTT.

The rearrangement joins TRBV30 to TRBJ1-2; no reliable D call. CDR3 length equals 11 residues. Germline loops: CDR1 GTSNPN, CDR2 SVGIG (reference sequence). V shed 3 bases and J shed 2 bases, with 4 bases lying between them. DNA of the CDR3: TGTGCCTGGAGAGTGAACTATGGCTACACCTTC. It translates to CAWRVNYGYTF.

The rearrangement joins TRBV5-4 to TRBJ1-1, with D tentatively TRBD1 (5 bases). V was shortened by 1 base and J by 0 bases, with 10 bases between the two germline ends. Germline V lookup: CDR1 SGHNT, CDR2 YYREEE (reference sequence). The CDR3 is 15 residues long. The CDR3 DNA is TGTGCCAGCAGCTTGAGGGCAGGGATGAACACTGAAGCTTTCTTT. The encoded protein is CASSLRAGMNTEAFF. Full variable domain (missing parts from reference TRBV5-4 and TRBJ1-1): ETGVTQSPTHLIKTRGQQVTLRCSSQSGHNTVSWYQQALGQGPQFIFQYYREEENGRGNFPPRFSGLQFPNYSSELNVNALELDDSALYLCASSLRAGMNTEAFFGQGTRLTVV.

CDR3: CASSESGLAGATDTQYF. DNA of the CDR3: TGCGCCAGCAGTGAGTCGGGACTAGCGGGAGCCACAGATACGCAGTATTTT. J is TRBJ2-3 and V is TRBV10-2; TRBD2 matches at 14 bases. J gave up 2 bases and V 0 bases, and 1 base lay outside the gene matches. This CDR3 is built from 17 residues. Germline V gives CDR1 WSHSY, CDR2 SAAADI.

V and J are TRBV18 and TRBJ1-2; D ambiguous. Looked up from germline, CDR1 is KGHSH and CDR2 is LQKENI. This CDR3 is built from 13 residues. Trimming pared 3 bases from V and 5 bases from J, leaving 10 bases between. The CDR3, as DNA: TGTGCCAGCTCACCGGACCTAGGTTATGGCTACACCTTC. The encoded protein is CASSPDLGYGYTF.

V gene TRBV5-8 combines with J gene TRBJ2-1; 7 positions match TRBD1. J lost 0 bases, V lost 8 bases, and 5 bases had no gene match. The CDR3 sequence is 14 residues long. Germline assignment: CDR1 SGHTS and CDR2 YDEGEE. The CDR3 sequence: CARATGFSYNEQFF. The DNA for the CDR3 is TGTGCCAGGGCGACAGGGTTCTCCTACAATGAGCAGTTCTTC.

This clone turned up a few times. The chain carries TRBV7-9 and TRBJ1-2; the match to TRBD1 covers 8 bases. J was trimmed by 4 bases and V by 5 bases; bases with no gene match: 6. The CDR3 is 14 residues long. CDR1 and CDR2 from the germline V gene are SEHNR and FQNEAQ (reference sequence). CDR3 protein: CASSLPGQGYGYTF. The CDR3 bases are TGTGCCAGCAGCCTACCCGGACAGGGCTATGGCTACACCTTC.

The V gene is TRBV5-1, the J gene TRBJ2-6; D gene ambiguous. V lost 1 base and J 0 bases, leaving 5 bases between the germline ends. The CDR3 extends over 15 amino acids. The germline V gene has CDR1 SGHRS and CDR2 YFSETQ. CDR3 amino acids: CASSLLSSGANVLTF. The CDR3 DNA sequence: TGCGCCAGCAGCTTGCTCAGCTCTGGGGCCAACGTCCTGACTTTC. The whole variable domain, filled in from reference TRBV5-1 and TRBJ2-6, reads KAGVTQTPRYLIKTRGQQVTLSCSPISGHRSVSWYQQTPGQGLQFLFEYFSETQRNKGNFPGRFSGRQFSNSRSEMNVSTLELGDSALYLCASSLLSSGANVLTFGAGSRLTVL.

The chain carries TRBV27 and TRBJ2-6, with 10 positions matching TRBD2. Germline trimming cut 5 bases from V and 0 bases from J; bases unmatched to any gene: 7. The germline CDR1 and CDR2 sequences are MNHEY and SMNVEV (reference sequence). This CDR3 has 18 residues. The CDR3 here is CASSAFPSGSSGANVLTF. For the CDR3, the DNA is TGTGCCAGCAGTGCATTCCCTAGCGGGAGCTCTGGGGCCAACGTCCTGACTTTC.

The chain carries TRBV10-3 and TRBJ2-7, with 9 nucleotides matching TRBD1. The CDR3 totals 17 residues. Trimming removed 2 bases from V and 0 bases from J; junction bases left unmatched: 8. CDR1 and CDR2 (germline): ENHRY, SYGVKD. CDR3 amino acids: CAISETEQGAGSYEQYF. CDR3 nucleotide sequence: TGTGCCATCAGTGAGACAGAACAGGGGGCTGGCTCCTACGAGCAGTACTTC.

This chain connects TRBV6-1 to TRBJ2-4; TRBD2 aligns across 8 bases. The CDR3 has 18 amino acids. J lost 4 bases, V lost 3 bases, and 14 bases had no gene match. Per germline, CDR1 MNHNS and CDR2 SASEGT. The CDR3 loop reads CASSEVERGNKIKNIQYF. DNA of the CDR3: TGTGCCAGCAGTGAGGTGGAGCGGGGGAATAAGATAAAAAACATTCAGTACTTC.

This chain links TRBV6-5 with TRBJ1-5, with D tentatively TRBD1 (6 bases). This CDR3 has 14 residues. Germline CDR1 reads MNHEY; CDR2 reads SVGAGI. Trimming stripped 4 bases from V and 9 bases from J, with 16 bases between. Here the CDR3 DNA reads TGTGCCAGCAGTTTAAGTACAGGGCTTTGGCCCCAGCATTTT. Its protein is CASSLSTGLWPQHF.

The gene calls are TRBV28 and TRBJ2-7; possible D gene TRBD2, 5 bases. CDR1 and CDR2 (germline): MDHEN, SYDVKM. The CDR3 totals 14 residues. The V end lost 5 bases, the J end lost 0 bases, and 11 bases lay between the germline ends. The CDR3 loop is CASSLGLSSYEQYF. The CDR3 DNA is TGTGCCAGCAGTCTCGGACTGAGCTCCTACGAGCAGTACTTC.